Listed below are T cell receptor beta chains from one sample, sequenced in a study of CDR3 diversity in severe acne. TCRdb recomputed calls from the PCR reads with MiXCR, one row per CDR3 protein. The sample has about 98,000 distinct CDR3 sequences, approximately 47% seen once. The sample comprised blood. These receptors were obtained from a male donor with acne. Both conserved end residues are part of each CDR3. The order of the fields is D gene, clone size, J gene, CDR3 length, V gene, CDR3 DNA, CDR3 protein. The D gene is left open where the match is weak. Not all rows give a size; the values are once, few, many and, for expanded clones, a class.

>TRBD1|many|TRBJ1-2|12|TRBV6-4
TGTGCCAGCAAGACAGGGAGGAGGGGCTACACCTTC
CASKTGRRGYTF
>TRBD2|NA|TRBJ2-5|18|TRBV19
TGTGCCAGTAGTTTGGAGGGCCCTAGCGGGAGTCTGGGAGAGACCCAGTACTTC
CASSLEGPSGSLGETQYF
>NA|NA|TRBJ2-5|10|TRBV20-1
TGCAGTGCCACTTTGGAGACCCAGTACTTC
CSATLETQYF
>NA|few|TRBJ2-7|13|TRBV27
TGTGCCAGCAAGGGGGGCAACTCCTACGAGCAGTACTTC
CASKGGNSYEQYF
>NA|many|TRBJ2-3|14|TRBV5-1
TGCGCCAGCAGCTTAGGGGGGTTTGGAGATACGCAGTATTTT
CASSLGGFGDTQYF
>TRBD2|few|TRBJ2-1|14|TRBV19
TGTGCCGGGACTAGCGGGAGGTCCTACAATGAGCAGTTCTTC
CAGTSGRSYNEQFF
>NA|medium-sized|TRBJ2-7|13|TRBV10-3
TGTGCCATCAGTGAGGGGCAGCTTGACGAGCAGTACTTC
CAISEGQLDEQYF
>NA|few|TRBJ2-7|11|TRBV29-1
TGCAGCGCTGGGGGTCAATACGAGCAGTACTTC
CSAGGQYEQYF
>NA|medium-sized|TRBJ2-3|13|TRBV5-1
TGCGCCGCGGGTGAAGAGAGCACAGATACGCAGTATTTT
CAAGEESTDTQYF
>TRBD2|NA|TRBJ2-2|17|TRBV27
TGTGCCAGCAGTTTATCGGAGCGGGGGGGCGGGACCGGGGAGCTGTTTTTT
CASSLSERGGGTGELFF
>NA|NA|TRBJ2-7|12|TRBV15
TGTGCCACCAGCAGAGATCCCTACGAGCAGTACTTC
CATSRDPYEQYF
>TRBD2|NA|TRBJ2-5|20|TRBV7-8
TGTGCCAGCAGCTTAGACCCCCGGCTGGGGACTAGCGGGAGAAAAGAGACCCAGTACTTC
CASSLDPRLGTSGRKETQYF
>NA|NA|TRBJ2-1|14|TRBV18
TGTGCCAGCTCACCAGATGATTTCTACAATGAGCAGTTCTTC
CASSPDDFYNEQFF
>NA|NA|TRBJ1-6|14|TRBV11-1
TGTGCCAGCAGCTTGGCCGGGGTAGAAGTCACCCTCCACTTT
CASSLAGVEVTLHF
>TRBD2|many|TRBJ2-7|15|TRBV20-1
TGCAGTGCTAGTACTAGCGGGAGGGGCGTATACGAGCAGTACTTC
CSASTSGRGVYEQYF
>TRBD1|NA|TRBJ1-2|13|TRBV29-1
TGCAGCTTCTGGGGGGGGACAGCGTATGGCCACACCTTC
CSFWGGTAYGHTF
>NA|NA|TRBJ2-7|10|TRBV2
TGTGCCAGCAGAGGAGAGGGTCTGTACTTC
CASRGEGLYF
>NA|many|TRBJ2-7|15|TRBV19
TGTGCCAGTAGTACCCGAGGGACGGATTACTACGAGCAGTACTTC
CASSTRGTDYYEQYF
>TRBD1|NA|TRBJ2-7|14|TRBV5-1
TGCGTCAGCAGCCTGCGACAGGGGGGCCACGAGCAGTACTTC
CVSSLRQGGHEQYF
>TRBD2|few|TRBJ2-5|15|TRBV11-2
TGTGCCAGCAGCTTGGGACGGGGGGGTCAAGAGACCCAGTACTTC
CASSLGRGGQETQYF
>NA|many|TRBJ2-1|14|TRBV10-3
TGTGCCATCACCTACAGTGATATCTACAATGAGCAGTTCTTC
CAITYSDIYNEQFF
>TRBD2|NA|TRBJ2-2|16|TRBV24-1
TGTGCCACCAGTGACCCCCGGGGGGTAAGCACCGGGGAGCTGTTTTTT
CATSDPRGVSTGELFF
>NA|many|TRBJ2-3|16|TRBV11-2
TGTGCCAGCAGCTTAACCGGGAGTGGCAGCACAGATACGCAGTATTTT
CASSLTGSGSTDTQYF
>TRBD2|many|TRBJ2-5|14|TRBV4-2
TGTGCCAGCAGCCAAGATCGGGGGGGAGAGACCCAGTACTTC
CASSQDRGGETQYF
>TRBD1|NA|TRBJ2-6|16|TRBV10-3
TGTGCCATCAGTCAAGACAGGGCAGCTGGGGCCAACGTCCTGACTTTC
CAISQDRAAGANVLTF
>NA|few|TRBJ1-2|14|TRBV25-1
TGTGCCAGCAGTGAATATGGGCAGGGTGGAGGCTACACCTTC
CASSEYGQGGGYTF
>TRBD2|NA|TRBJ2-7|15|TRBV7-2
TGTGCCAGCAGCTTATCCCCGGGAGGATGGTACGAGCAGTACTTC
CASSLSPGGWYEQYF
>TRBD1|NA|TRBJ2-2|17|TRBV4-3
TGCGCCAGCAGCCAGGGGACAGTGGGGTTCAACACCGGGGTGCTGTTTTTT
CASSQGTVGFNTGVLFF
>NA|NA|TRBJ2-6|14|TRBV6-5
TGTGCCAGCAGTTACTCGTTTGGGGCCAACGTCCTGACTTTC
CASSYSFGANVLTF
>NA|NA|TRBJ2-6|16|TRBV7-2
TGTGCCAGCAGCCATGACAGAGCGGCTGGGGCCAACGTCCTGACTTTC
CASSHDRAAGANVLTF
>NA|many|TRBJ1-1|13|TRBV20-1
TGCAGTGGCGTTATACCGGCGATTACTGAAGCTTTCTTT
CSGVIPAITEAFF
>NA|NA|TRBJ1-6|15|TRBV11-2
TGTGCCAGCAGCCAGGACGGTTCCTATAATTCACCCCTCCACTTT
CASSQDGSYNSPLHF